Below are 32 T cell receptor beta chains sequenced from a single sample in a study of blood T cells in healthy people across ages (dated by TCRdb to between 2015 and 2017). The library came from 5' RACE. The sequencer was an Illumina HiSeq 2500. A second PCR of about 6 to 11 cycles was performed with a sample-barcoded 5' primer and a J-beta primer mix. TCRdb applied fastp at Q25 and MiXCR to the public reads, then kept only in-frame beta chains. Identical CDR3 proteins give one entry, which carries the most common genes and DNA. This sample comprises more than 1 million distinct CDR3 sequences, around 45% of them detected only once. The top ten clones comprise 15% to 20% of the sample. The sample consisted of blood. These receptors were taken from a woman aged 60-75 years in good health.

This chain connects TRBV6-4 to TRBJ2-1; TRBD1 matches 7 bases. The germline gives CDR1 MRHNA, CDR2 SNTAGT. V trimming: 10 bases; J trimming: 2 bases; junction bases outside the gene matches: 5. The CDR3 has 13 amino acids. As DNA, the CDR3 is TGTGCCACCTCGGGACAGACCTACAATGAGCAGTTCTTC. As protein: CATSGQTYNEQFF.

This clonotype was detected a few times. The chain uses TRBV7-9 and TRBJ2-1, with D possibly TRBD2 on 5 matching bases. The V gene lost 5 bases and the J gene lost 5 bases, with 10 bases spanning the gap. CDR1 and CDR2 (germline): SEHNR, FQNEAQ (reference sequence). CDR3 size: 13 residues. Here the CDR3 reads CASSRGFDNEQFF. The CDR3 bases are TGTGCCAGCAGCCGCGGGTTTGACAATGAGCAGTTCTTC.

In this sample, this clonotype turned up a few times. This chain connects TRBV29-1 to TRBJ1-2, with 7 bases aligning to TRBD1. V was clipped by 6 bases and J by 7 bases; unmatched bases: 8. The germline gives CDR1 SQVTM, CDR2 ANQGSEA. The CDR3 has 12 residues. This CDR3 is CSVRDRVGGYTF. The CDR3, as DNA: TGCAGCGTCCGCGACAGGGTGGGTGGCTACACCTTC. The complete variable domain, with remaining parts taken from reference TRBV29-1 and TRBJ1-2, reads SAVISQKPSRDICQRGTSLTIQCQVDSQVTMMFWYRQQPGQSLTLIATANQGSEATYESGFVIDKFPISRPNLTFSTLTVSNMSPEDSSIYLCSVRDRVGGYTFGSGTRLTVV.

The chain employs TRBV2 and TRBJ2-1; TRBD2 is a possible D gene (6 bases). TRBJ2-7 matches the DNA end more closely, so the J call is doubtful. This CDR3 has 15 residues. Germline CDR1 and CDR2: SNHLY and FYNNEI. The CDR3 protein is CASSDFAGLGYEQYF. CDR3 nucleotide sequence: TGTGCCAGCAGTGATTTTGCGGGATTGGGGTACGAGCAGTACTTC.

As regards this clonotype: A read error is possible here, since a much larger clone lies one base away. The chain combines TRBV29-1 with TRBJ2-7, with D possibly being TRBD2 (5 bases). The CDR3 totals 12 residues. The germline CDR1 and CDR2 sequences are SQVTM and ANQGSEA. The CDR3 sequence: CSASGSAYERYF. In nucleotides, the CDR3 is TGCAGCGCCTCTGGGAGCGCCTACGAGCGGTACTTC.

Concerning this clonotype itself: A read error may account for a junction end that differs from germline. The chain couples TRBV13 to TRBJ2-7; D is possibly TRBD1 (5 bases). The length of the CDR3 is 14 residues. Germline-derived CDR1 and CDR2 are PRHDT and FYEKMQ (reference sequence). Written as DNA, the CDR3 is TGTGCCAGCAGCTTGGGATCAGGGCCCTACGGGCAGTACTTC. This encodes CASSLGSGPYGQYF. Full variable domain (remainder filled in from reference TRBV13 and TRBJ2-7): AAGVIQSPRHLIKEKRETATLKCYPIPRHDTVYWYQQGPGQDPQFLISFYEKMQSDKGSIPDRFSAQQFSDYHSELNMSSLELGDSALYFCASSLGSGPYGQYFGPGTRLTVT.

The chain uses TRBV7-9 and TRBJ2-3; 10 bases are a match to TRBD2. The CDR3 loop spans 15 amino acids. V gave up 7 bases and J gave up 3 bases; unmatched junction bases: 7. The germline V gene encodes CDR1 SEHNR and CDR2 FQNEAQ (reference sequence). CDR3 amino acids: CASTFLAGVTDTQYF. CDR3 bases: TGTGCCAGCACCTTTCTAGCGGGAGTGACAGATACGCAGTATTTT.

This clonotype was seen more than once but under ten times. V gene TRBV7-2 combines with J gene TRBJ1-4, with no clear D. V was pared by 5 bases and J by 8 bases, with 15 bases between. The CDR3 is made up of 14 amino acids. Germline V gene sequence: CDR1 SGHTA, CDR2 FQGNSA. For the CDR3, the DNA is TGTGCCAGCAGCCAACCCGGGGTCGGGGAAAAACTGTTTTTT. This sequence encodes CASSQPGVGEKLFF.

The chain joins TRBV7-3 to TRBJ2-3; D is ambiguous. Between the trimmed V and J ends, which lost 0 bases and 5 bases, there was a span of 6 bases. Germline assignment: CDR1 SGHTA and CDR2 FQGTGA. CDR3 length: 13 amino acids. As DNA, the CDR3 is TGTGCCAGCAGCTTAACGGCTGGAGATACGCAGTATTTT. Protein product: CASSLTAGDTQYF.

The chain has TRBV30 and TRBJ2-3; tentatively, D is TRBD2 (5 bases). Trimming stripped 4 bases from V and 0 bases from J, with 20 bases between. This CDR3 spans 17 amino acids. Per the germline V gene, CDR1 is GTSNPN and CDR2 is SVGIG (reference sequence). CDR3 nucleotide sequence: TGTGCCTGGAAACTAGGGCCTACAATAACTAGCACAGATACGCAGTATTTT. The encoded protein is CAWKLGPTITSTDTQYF.

This clonotype has more than one count but fewer than ten. The chain joins TRBV10-3 to TRBJ2-7, with TRBD2 matching 7 bases. V dropped 8 bases and J dropped 0; count of bases not matched to a gene: 4. There are 13 residues in the CDR3. CDR1 is ENHRY, CDR2 SYGVKD, per germline. The CDR3, as DNA: TGTGCCATCGGGGGGGACCACTCCTACGAGCAGTACTTC. It codes for CAIGGDHSYEQYF.

Notes on this clonotype: Being one base from a much bigger clone, this may be a read error. This sequence joins TRBV12-3 or TRBV12-4 and TRBJ2-1, with D tentatively TRBD2 (6 bases). Trimming took 6 bases from V and 7 from J, leaving 16 bases between them. This CDR3 contains 14 residues. The CDR3 region has the DNA TGTGCCAGCAGACCAGCGGGCACTTTGAATGAGCAGTTCTTC. It codes for CASRPAGTLNEQFF.

This clonotype occurred a few times. The chain joins TRBV28 to TRBJ2-5, with a tentative D call TRBD2 (6 bases). This CDR3 spans 18 amino acids. The V gene lost 3 bases and the J gene lost 3 bases, with 23 bases spanning the gap. The germline gives CDR1 MDHEN, CDR2 SYDVKM. The CDR3 bases are TGTGCCAGCAGTTTTGACCCCAGGATTAGCGGAGGAAAAGAGACCCAGTACTTC. It encodes CASSFDPRISGGKETQYF.

V is TRBV6-5 and J is TRBJ2-1; 10 nucleotides match TRBD2. The CDR3 length is 15 residues. With V trimmed by 6 bases and J by 4 bases, 6 bases remained unmatched. CDR1 and CDR2 (germline): MNHEY, SVGAGI. DNA of the CDR3: TGTGCCAGCAGCATTAGCGGGAGGTATTACAATGAGCAGTTCTTC. Encoded protein: CASSISGRYYNEQFF.

CDR3 region: CASSFRRGDTQYF. The CDR3 DNA follows: TGTGCCAGCAGCTTCCGCCGTGGGGATACGCAGTATTTT. The V call is TRBV11-3, the J call TRBJ2-3; D not resolved. Germline V gene lookup returns CDR1 SGHNT and CDR2 YENEEA. V was trimmed by 3 bases and J by 6 bases, leaving 10 bases between them. The CDR3 runs 13 residues.

The rearrangement joins TRBV29-1 to TRBJ1-4; maybe TRBD1 (5 bases). This CDR3 comprises 14 residues. CDR1 is SQVTM and CDR2 is ANQGSEA in the germline V gene. V was cut by 5 bases and J by 12 bases, with 22 bases left in between. Here the CDR3 reads CSVFLTAGSEELFF. DNA for the CDR3: TGCAGCGTTTTCCTTACCGCAGGGTCCGAAGAACTGTTTTTT.

This chain uses TRBV7-9 with TRBJ2-4, with 8 bases identical to TRBD1. V shed 5 bases and J 5 bases; nucleotides not matched to a gene: 8. In germline, CDR1 is SEHNR, CDR2 FQNEAQ (reference sequence). The CDR3 is 15 residues long. CDR3 residues: CASSASGGLENIQYF. DNA of the CDR3: TGTGCCAGCAGCGCGTCAGGGGGCCTGGAAAACATTCAGTACTTC. Supplemented by reference TRBV7-9 and TRBJ2-4, the full variable domain reads DTGVSQNPRHKITKRGQNVTFRCDPISEHNRLYWYRQTLGQGPEFLTYFQNEAQLEKSRLLSDRFSAERPKGSFSTLEIQRTEQGDSAMYLCASSASGGLENIQYFGAGTRLSVL.

In this sample, this clonotype turned up a few times. This chain uses TRBV6-4 with TRBJ2-1; 14 nucleotides line up with TRBD2. This CDR3 contains 16 residues. The germline gives CDR1 MRHNA, CDR2 SNTAGT. V gave up 6 bases and J gave up 9 bases; unmatched junction bases: 10. CDR3 nucleotides: TGTGCCAGCAGCCCGACTAGCGGGAGGGTACGTGGTGAGCAGTTCTTC. As protein: CASSPTSGRVRGEQFF.

The CDR3 loop is CASKAGAHTGELFF. In DNA, the CDR3 is TGTGCCAGCAAAGCGGGAGCTCACACCGGGGAGCTGTTTTTT. The V gene is TRBV6-2 or TRBV6-3, the J gene TRBJ2-2; 8 bases are shared with TRBD2. CDR3 length: 14 amino acids. CDR1 is MNHEY and CDR2 is SVGEGT in the germline V gene. V lost 7 bases and J lost 3; bases outside the gene matches: 4.

The chain uses TRBV5-1 and TRBJ2-1; tentatively, D is TRBD2 (5 bases). Deletions cut 0 bases from V and 7 bases from J, with 17 bases between. This CDR3 is 16 amino acids long. Germline-derived CDR1 and CDR2 are SGHRS and YFSETQ. As DNA, the CDR3 is TGCGCCAGCAGCTTGGTTGCGGGTATAGGCCGGAATGAGCAGTTCTTC. Translation gives CASSLVAGIGRNEQFF.

The J gene is TRBJ2-4, the V gene TRBV28; perhaps TRBD1 as D (5 bases). The end of the DNA fits TRBJ2-7 better, so the J call may be wrong. The CDR3 is made up of 14 amino acids. The germline gives CDR1 MDHEN, CDR2 SYDVKM. The CDR3 region is CASSFPTAGYEQYF. The DNA of the CDR3 is TGTGCCAGCAGTTTCCCGACAGCAGGCTACGAGCAGTACTTC.

The chain has TRBV9 and TRBJ2-1; 13 bases map to TRBD2. There are 19 residues in the CDR3. V lost 0 bases to trimming and J lost 3 bases; unmatched junction nucleotides: 9. The germline V gene has CDR1 SGDLS and CDR2 YYNGEE. The CDR3 loop is CASSVGRLAGGPSYNEQFF. CDR3 coding DNA: TGTGCCAGCAGCGTAGGGCGACTAGCGGGAGGCCCTAGCTACAATGAGCAGTTCTTC.

This chain uses TRBV20-1 with TRBJ2-7; maybe TRBD1 (6 bases). The CDR3 totals 15 residues. CDR1 and CDR2 from the germline V gene are DFQATT and SNEGSKA (reference sequence). V was cut by 5 bases and J by 3 bases, with 20 bases left in between. CDR3 loop: CSARHTGTPHYEQYF. In nucleotides, the CDR3 is TGCAGTGCTCGTCACACCGGGACACCTCACTACGAGCAGTACTTC.

This clonotype was observed a handful of times. This sequence joins TRBV5-1 and TRBJ2-7; D is unresolved. V shed 3 bases and J shed 2 bases, with 18 bases lying between them. This CDR3 is 16 amino acids long. Germline V gene data show CDR1 as SGHRS and CDR2 as YFSETQ. The CDR3 is CASSYSLVLPTYEQYF. Written as DNA, the CDR3 is TGCGCCAGCAGCTACTCGTTGGTTCTTCCCACCTACGAGCAGTACTTC.

This chain links TRBV5-1 with TRBJ2-4; D uncertain. Judging by the DNA end, TRBJ2-7 fits better; the J call may be wrong. CDR1 and CDR2 (germline): SGHRS, YFSETQ. The CDR3 loop spans 13 amino acids. CDR3 region: CASSLGVGYEQYV. In DNA form, the CDR3 reads TGCGCCAGCAGCTTGGGGGTAGGGTACGAGCAGTACGTC.

This clonotype appeared once. This chain joins TRBV10-2 and TRBJ2-7; TRBD2 matches 9 bases. The ends lost 7 bases at V and 7 bases at J; junction bases unmatched: 14. This CDR3 contains 15 residues. The V gene's germline CDR1 is WSHSY and CDR2 SAAADI. The CDR3, as DNA: TGCGCCAGCACTCCGGGACTAGCCGGCTACAATGAGCAGTACTTC. This encodes CASTPGLAGYNEQYF.

This clonotype appeared a few times. V gene TRBV7-2 combines with J gene TRBJ2-7; 9 nucleotides line up with TRBD2. The CDR3 contains 16 residues. The junction had 10 bases not matched to a gene; V was cut back by 5 bases and J by 2 bases. The germline gives CDR1 SGHTA, CDR2 FQGNSA. The CDR3 region is CASSPHSGRIAYEQYF. The CDR3 bases are TGTGCCAGCAGCCCTCATAGCGGGAGAATAGCCTACGAGCAGTACTTC. The whole variable domain, remainder taken from reference TRBV7-2 and TRBJ2-7, is GAGVSQSPSNKVTEKGKDVELRCDPISGHTALYWYRQSLGQGLEFLIYFQGNSAPDKSGLPSDRFSAERTGGSVSTLTIQRTQQEDSAVYLCASSPHSGRIAYEQYFGPGTRLTVT.

This chain uses TRBV29-1 with TRBJ2-3; 8 nucleotides agree with TRBD2. This CDR3 comprises 17 residues. The germline CDR1 and CDR2 sequences are SQVTM and ANQGSEA. J gave up 4 bases and V 0 bases, and 12 bases lay outside the gene matches. The CDR3 DNA reads TGCAGCGTTGAAGATCTCTTCGGGAGGGCAGGCCCAGATACGCAGTATTTT. It translates to CSVEDLFGRAGPDTQYF.

This clonotype was seen only a few times. The chain employs TRBV20-1 and TRBJ2-1; 9 bases are a match to TRBD2. V was clipped by 3 bases and J by 4 bases; unmatched bases: 13. Germline loops: CDR1 DFQATT, CDR2 SNEGSKA (reference sequence). This CDR3 has 17 amino acids. CDR3 coding DNA: TGCAGTGCTAGGGGACTAGCAGATATACGTGTATACAATGAGCAGTTCTTC. Its translation: CSARGLADIRVYNEQFF.

The rearrangement links TRBV20-1 to TRBJ1-5, with D possibly being TRBD1 (6 bases). V was pared by 3 bases and J by 3 bases, with 9 bases between. This CDR3 spans 13 amino acids. CDR1 DFQATT and CDR2 SNEGSKA come from the germline V gene (reference sequence). The CDR3 spells CSASAGDNQPQHF. CDR3 in DNA: TGCAGTGCTAGTGCAGGGGACAATCAGCCCCAGCATTTT.

The rearrangement uses TRBV28 and TRBJ2-5; D unclear. Germline-derived CDR1 and CDR2 are MDHEN and SYDVKM. Trimming left V 10 bases short and J 11 bases short, with 20 bases between. The CDR3 consists of 12 residues. The CDR3, as DNA: TGTGCCATAGGACGGTTCCTCTTAGAGCAGTACTTC. Translation: CAIGRFLLEQYF.

This clonotype was observed a few times. The chain couples TRBV7-2 to TRBJ1-1, with 7 positions matching TRBD1. CDR1 is SGHTA, CDR2 FQGNSA, per germline. V was clipped by 2 bases and J by 1 base; unmatched bases: 13. CDR3 length: 18 amino acids. As DNA, the CDR3 is TGTGCCAGCAGCTTATCCTTTGGGGGCAGGGGGAGGAACACTGAAGCTTTCTTT. Its translation: CASSLSFGGRGRNTEAFF.